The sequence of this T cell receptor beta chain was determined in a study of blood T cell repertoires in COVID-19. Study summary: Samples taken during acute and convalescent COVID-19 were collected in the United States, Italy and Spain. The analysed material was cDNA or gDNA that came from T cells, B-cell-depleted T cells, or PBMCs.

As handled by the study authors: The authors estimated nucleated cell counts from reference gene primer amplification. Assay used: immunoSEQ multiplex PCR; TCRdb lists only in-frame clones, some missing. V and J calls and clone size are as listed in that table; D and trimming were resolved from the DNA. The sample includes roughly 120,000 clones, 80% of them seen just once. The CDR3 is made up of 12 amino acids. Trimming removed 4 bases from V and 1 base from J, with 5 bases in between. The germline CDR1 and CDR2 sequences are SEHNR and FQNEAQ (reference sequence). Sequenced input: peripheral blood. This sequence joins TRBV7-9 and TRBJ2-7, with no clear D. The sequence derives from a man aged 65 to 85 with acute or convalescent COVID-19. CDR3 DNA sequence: TGTGCCAGCAGCTCTGAGTCCTACGAGCAGTACTTC. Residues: CASSSESYEQYF.